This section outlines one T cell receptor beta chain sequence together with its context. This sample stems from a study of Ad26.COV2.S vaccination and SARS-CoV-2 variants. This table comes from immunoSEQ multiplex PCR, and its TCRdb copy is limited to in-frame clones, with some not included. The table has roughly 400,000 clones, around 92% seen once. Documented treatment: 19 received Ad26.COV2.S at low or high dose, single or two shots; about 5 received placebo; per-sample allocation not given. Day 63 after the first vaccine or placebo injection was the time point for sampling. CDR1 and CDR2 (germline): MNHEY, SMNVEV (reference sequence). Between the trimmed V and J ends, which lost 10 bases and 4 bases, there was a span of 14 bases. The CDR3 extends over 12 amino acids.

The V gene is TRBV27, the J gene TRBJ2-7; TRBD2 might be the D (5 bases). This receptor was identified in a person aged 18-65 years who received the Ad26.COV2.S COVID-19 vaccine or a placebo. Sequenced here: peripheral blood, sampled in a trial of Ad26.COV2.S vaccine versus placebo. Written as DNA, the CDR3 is TGTGCCACTCTGGACTGGCGGTACGAGCAGTACTTC. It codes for CATLDWRYEQYF.